Below, 27 T cell receptor beta chains from the same sample are listed, as sequenced in a study of memory CD4+ T cells and cytomegalovirus serostatus. The table came from immunoSEQ multiplex PCR; TCRdb's copy has only in-frame clones and leaves some out. The table lists around 49,000 clones, just under 80% of them singletons. Single viable CD3+CD4+CD8-CD45RO+ cells were sorted as the memory CD4+ T cells. The specimen was memory CD4+ T cells from blood. The receptors shown here come from an adult in good health and CMV-seronegative.

The chain employs TRBV4-2 and TRBJ2-1, with no clear D. The CDR3 totals 12 residues. Trimming removed 4 bases from V and 13 bases from J, with 14 bases in between. CDR1 and CDR2 from the germline V gene are LGHNA and YNFKEQ. The CDR3 DNA is TGTGCCAGCAGCCCTCCTGGAGAAGAACAGTTCTTC. Amino acid sequence: CASSPPGEEQFF.

This clone came up once. The gene calls are TRBV19 and TRBJ2-2, with 9 bases matching TRBD2. There are 15 residues in the CDR3. With 2 bases clipped from V and 4 bases from J, the junction kept 2 bases outside the gene matches. Per the germline V gene, CDR1 is LNHDA and CDR2 is SQIVND (reference sequence). The CDR3: CASSIRAGGTGELFF. CDR3 sequence (DNA): TGTGCCAGTAGTATAAGAGCGGGAGGCACCGGGGAGCTGTTTTTT.

The chain couples TRBV5-6 to TRBJ1-4, with TRBD1 identical over 8 bases. Germline V gives CDR1 SGHDT, CDR2 YYEEEE. The CDR3 length is 16 residues. Losses at the gene ends were 2 bases for V and 0 bases for J; bases not matched to a gene: 3. The CDR3 DNA reads as TGTGCCAGCAGCTTCAAACAGGGGGCAACTAATGAAAAACTGTTTTTT. This codes for CASSFKQGATNEKLFF.

The CDR3 region has the DNA TGTGCCAGCAGTTTTGGGGGGCGGGGGCTAACCGAGCAGTACTTC. Translated: CASSFGGRGLTEQYF. V and J are TRBV28 and TRBJ2-7, with a weak D call TRBD2 (7 bases). The CDR3 runs 15 residues. Germline CDR1 and CDR2: MDHEN and SYDVKM. The V end was cut by 3 bases, the J end by 6 bases, with 18 bases between.

This chain joins TRBV19 and TRBJ1-1, with a possible D match to TRBD1 (6 bases). V was clipped by 6 bases and J by 0 bases, with 14 bases between them. This CDR3 is built from 15 residues. Germline lookup yields CDR1 LNHDA and CDR2 SQIVND (reference sequence). CDR3: CASRNGQSLNTEAFF. The CDR3 DNA reads as TGTGCCAGTAGAAATGGACAGAGCCTGAACACTGAAGCTTTCTTT.

In this sample, this clone turned up once. The rearrangement links TRBV28 to TRBJ2-7; 10 bases fit TRBD1. Germline loops: CDR1 MDHEN, CDR2 SYDVKM. Losses at the gene ends were 6 bases for V and 7 bases for J; bases not matched to a gene: 3. The CDR3 is made up of 12 amino acids. The CDR3 DNA sequence: TGTGCCAGCAGAGACAGGGGGCGGGAGCAGTACTTC. It yields the protein CASRDRGREQYF.

This chain connects TRBV28 to TRBJ1-4, with 10 bases fitting TRBD1. Germline loops: CDR1 MDHEN, CDR2 SYDVKM. With 7 bases clipped from V and 5 bases from J, the junction kept 13 bases outside the gene matches. CDR3 length: 17 residues. This CDR3 is CASTETGGASWNEKLFF. The CDR3 coding sequence is TGTGCCAGCACCGAGACAGGGGGCGCTTCATGGAATGAAAAACTGTTTTTT.

The chain joins TRBV29-1 to TRBJ2-5; D ambiguous. V was clipped by 2 bases and J by 3 bases, with 19 bases between them. Germline CDR1 SQVTM, CDR2 ANQGSEA. The CDR3 has 16 amino acids. CDR3 sequence: CSVEWTPDFRKETQYF. As DNA, the CDR3 is TGCAGCGTTGAATGGACGCCAGATTTTAGGAAAGAGACCCAGTACTTC. The full variable domain, rest sourced from reference TRBV29-1 and TRBJ2-5, is SAVISQKPSRDICQRGTSLTIQCQVDSQVTMMFWYRQQPGQSLTLIATANQGSEATYESGFVIDKFPISRPNLTFSTLTVSNMSPEDSSIYLCSVEWTPDFRKETQYFGPGTRLLVL.

CDR3 sequence reads: CASSEAETSGIEQFF. Written as DNA, the CDR3 is TGTGCCAGCAGTGAAGCGGAGACTAGCGGGATTGAGCAGTTCTTC. This sequence joins TRBV6-1 and TRBJ2-1; 11 bases align to TRBD2. CDR3 length: 15 amino acids. Germline V gene data show CDR1 as MNHNS and CDR2 as SASEGT. V was pared by 0 bases and J by 9 bases, with 4 bases of the junction left unmatched.

This chain connects TRBV28 to TRBJ1-4; maybe TRBD1 (5 bases). The CDR3 is made up of 15 amino acids. Germline values: CDR1 MDHEN, CDR2 SYDVKM. V lost 3 bases and J 2 bases, leaving 10 bases between the germline ends. This CDR3 reads CASSFRGGTNEKLFF. The CDR3 DNA follows: TGTGCCAGCAGTTTTCGGGGGGGGACTAATGAAAAACTGTTTTTT.

The chain combines TRBV30 with TRBJ2-5, with TRBD1 matching 7 bases. The V and J ends lost 5 bases and 1 base, in that order; junction bases with no gene match: 4. Germline V gene data show CDR1 as GTSNPN and CDR2 as SVGIG (reference sequence). This CDR3 is built from 13 residues. The CDR3 loop is CAWDRAIQETQYF. The CDR3 region has the DNA TGTGCCTGGGACAGGGCTATCCAAGAGACCCAGTACTTC.

This clone occurred a few times. The V gene is TRBV29-1, the J gene TRBJ2-1; the D gene is possibly TRBD1 (5 bases). This CDR3 is built from 14 residues. Trimming removed 7 bases at V and 6 bases at J, with 19 bases between. The germline V gene encodes CDR1 SQVTM and CDR2 ANQGSEA. The CDR3 sequence: CSATRDPSTNEQFF. The CDR3 DNA reads as TGCAGCGCGACCAGGGATCCGTCTACCAATGAGCAGTTCTTC.

This chain connects TRBV19 to TRBJ1-5; 9 bases fit TRBD1. J was trimmed by 6 bases and V by 5 bases; bases with no gene match: 8. The length of the CDR3 is 15 residues. CDR1 and CDR2 (germline): LNHDA, SQIVND (reference sequence). This CDR3 reads CASSGLTGGGQPQHF. CDR3 nucleotide sequence: TGTGCCAGTAGTGGGCTGACAGGGGGAGGTCAGCCCCAGCATTTT. The full variable domain, rest sourced from reference TRBV19 and TRBJ1-5, is DGGITQSPKYLFRKEGQNVTLSCEQNLNHDAMYWYRQDPGQGLRLIYYSQIVNDFQKGDIAEGYSVSREKKESFPLTVTSAQKNPTAFYLCASSGLTGGGQPQHFGDGTRLSIL.

This clone is labeled as medium-sized. The chain has TRBV5-1 and TRBJ1-2; 8 positions agree with TRBD1. J lost 7 bases, V lost 0 bases, and 5 bases had no gene match. Per the germline V gene, CDR1 is SGHRS and CDR2 is YFSETQ. This CDR3 region has 14 residues. CDR3 region: CASSLAQGAAGYTF. In DNA, the CDR3 is TGCGCCAGCAGCTTGGCTCAGGGGGCGGCTGGCTACACCTTC.

V is TRBV18 and J is TRBJ2-5; 9 bases fit TRBD1. Trimming removed 3 bases from V and 4 bases from J; junction bases left unmatched: 6. CDR3 length equals 15 residues. From germline, CDR1 is KGHSH and CDR2 LQKENI. The CDR3, as DNA: TGTGCCAGCTCACCCCGGGACAGGGTGTCAGAGACCCAGTACTTC. Translation gives CASSPRDRVSETQYF.

A few counts support this clone. The CDR3 region has the DNA TGTGCCAGCAGGCGAACCGGGACCGCCTTAATGGATACGCAGTATTTT. Protein product: CASRRTGTALMDTQYF. The chain recombines TRBV27 with TRBJ2-3, with D perhaps matching TRBD1 or TRBD2 (5 bases each). This CDR3 comprises 16 residues. Deletions cut 6 bases from V and 6 bases from J, with 22 bases between. Looked up from germline, CDR1 is MNHEY and CDR2 is SMNVEV (reference sequence).

This clone occurred once. For the CDR3, the DNA is TGTGCCAGCAGTTTATCCCCTAGCGGGAGGCAGAGCTCCTACGAGCAGTACTTC. It codes for CASSLSPSGRQSSYEQYF. The genes are TRBV28 and TRBJ2-7; the match to TRBD2 covers 11 bases. Germline loops: CDR1 MDHEN, CDR2 SYDVKM. Losses at the gene ends were 1 base for V and 0 bases for J; bases not matched to a gene: 8. The CDR3 runs to 18 residues.

The chain joins TRBV6-4 to TRBJ2-3, with D tentatively TRBD2 (6 bases). Germline CDR1 and CDR2: MRHNA and SNTAGT. The CDR3 is 14 amino acids. V was clipped by 6 bases and J by 4 bases, with 14 bases between them. CDR3 sequence (DNA): TGTGCCAGCAGCCCGGGAGCGCGGCCAGATACGCAGTATTTT. This sequence encodes CASSPGARPDTQYF.

The chain is built from TRBV28 and TRBJ2-2, with a weak D call TRBD1 (5 bases). V lost 1 base to trimming and J lost 4 bases, with 10 bases between them. The CDR3 has 15 residues. Germline assignment: CDR1 MDHEN and CDR2 SYDVKM. In DNA form, the CDR3 reads TGTGCCAGCAGTTTATTACAGGCTTCCACCGGGGAGCTGTTTTTT. It translates to CASSLLQASTGELFF.

The chain links TRBV9 to TRBJ2-7; maybe TRBD2 (5 bases). Germline CDR1 and CDR2: SGDLS and YYNGEE. This CDR3 contains 16 residues. The ends were cut back, 4 bases at V and 0 bases at J, with 17 bases in the middle. The CDR3: CASSPLGGPPSYEQYF. CDR3 sequence (DNA): TGTGCCAGCAGCCCCCTCGGCGGGCCACCCTCCTACGAGCAGTACTTC.

The chain carries TRBV2 and TRBJ2-2; 8 bases align to TRBD1. The germline gives CDR1 SNHLY, CDR2 FYNNEI. The CDR3 contains 14 residues. The J segment lost 0 bases and the V segment lost 8 bases, leaving 2 bases of the junction unmatched. The CDR3: CASLGQANTGELFF. In DNA form, the CDR3 reads TGTGCCAGCCTGGGACAGGCGAACACCGGGGAGCTGTTTTTT.

This clone is categorized as medium-sized. This chain links TRBV19 with TRBJ1-5, with 7 bases matching TRBD1. Germline CDR1 is LNHDA and CDR2 is SQIVND (reference sequence). The CDR3 spans 13 residues. Unmatched junction bases numbered 7, after V lost 10 bases and J lost 4 bases. The CDR3 region is CATDRVGNQPQHF. The DNA of the CDR3 is TGTGCCACCGACAGGGTAGGGAATCAGCCCCAGCATTTT.

The chain links TRBV21-1 to TRBJ2-7; TRBD2, as called in the table, went unchecked against the DNA. TRBV21-1 is a known pseudogene. CDR3 length: 16 amino acids. In DNA form, the CDR3 reads TGTGCCAACAGGGGAGCGGGAGCTGCTCGATCCTACGAGCAGTACTTC. Its protein is CANRGAGAARSYEQYF.

The chain recombines TRBV7-9 with TRBJ2-7; no definite D call. CDR1 is SEHNR, CDR2 FQNEAQ, per germline (reference sequence). Between the trimmed V and J ends, which lost 5 bases and 4 bases, there was a span of 6 bases. CDR3 size: 11 residues. The CDR3 is CASSRAYEQYF. Written as DNA, the CDR3 is TGTGCCAGCAGCCGGGCTTACGAGCAGTACTTC.

The chain has TRBV28 and TRBJ1-5, with D perhaps TRBD1 (5 bases). The CDR3 extends over 12 amino acids. Germline V gene data show CDR1 as MDHEN and CDR2 as SYDVKM. The V end was cut by 7 bases, the J end by 7 bases, with 11 bases between. CDR3 amino acids: CASTAGLQPQHF. CDR3 DNA: TGTGCCAGCACCGCGGGGCTCCAGCCCCAGCATTTT.

CDR3 amino acids: CASTTGQGYTF. DNA of the CDR3: TGCGCCAGTACGACAGGGCAAGGCTACACCTTC. J is TRBJ1-2 and V is TRBV5-1, with 7 positions matching TRBD1. Trimming took 8 bases from V and 8 from J; bases not matched to a gene: 6. This CDR3 is built from 11 residues. The germline V gene encodes CDR1 SGHRS and CDR2 YFSETQ.

The rearrangement joins TRBV29-1 to TRBJ2-1; 13 nucleotides agree with TRBD2. Per the germline V gene, CDR1 is SQVTM and CDR2 is ANQGSEA. Trimming removed 1 base from V and 7 bases from J; junction bases left unmatched: 7. The CDR3 is 16 amino acids. The CDR3 reads CSVEGVRTSGSNEQFF. CDR3 sequence (DNA): TGCAGCGTTGAAGGCGTCAGGACTAGCGGGAGTAATGAGCAGTTCTTC.